This T cell receptor (beta chain) was sequenced for a study of T cell repertoires in cytomegalovirus infection. Study-level background: Matching HLA type, along with CMV infection, was indicated by public TCR beta signatures. Study-level results: Cumulative public TCR beta family frequency identified carriers of CMV plus the relevant HLA.

TCRdb fed the reads into MiXCR, producing one record per CDR3 protein. The sample holds under 70,000 distinct CDR3 sequences, around 34% seen once. Worth noting for this clonotype: The antigen remains undetermined.

V was clipped by 1 base and J by 0 bases, with 11 bases between them. The V gene's germline CDR1 is SGHNT and CDR2 YYREEE (reference sequence). CDR3 length equals 16 residues. The rearrangement links TRBV5-4 to TRBJ1-3; no firm D call. The sample was PBMCs, sequenced either directly or after in vitro stimulation (not recorded which). The clonotype originates from a human donor in good health (CMV status not recorded). Some clones in this sample may be carry-over from other donors' samples. CDR3 sequence reads: CASSLRDPLSGNTIYF. In DNA, the CDR3 is TGTGCCAGCAGCTTGCGCGACCCTCTCTCTGGAAACACCATATATTTT.